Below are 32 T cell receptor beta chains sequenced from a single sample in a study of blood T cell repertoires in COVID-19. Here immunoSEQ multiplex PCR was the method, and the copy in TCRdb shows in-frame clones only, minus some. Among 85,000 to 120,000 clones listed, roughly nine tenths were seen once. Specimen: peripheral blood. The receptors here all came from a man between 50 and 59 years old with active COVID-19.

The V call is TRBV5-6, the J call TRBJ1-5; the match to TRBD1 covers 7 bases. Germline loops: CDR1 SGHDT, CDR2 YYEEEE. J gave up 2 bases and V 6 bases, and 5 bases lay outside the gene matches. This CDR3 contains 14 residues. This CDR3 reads CASTTGQGNQPQHF. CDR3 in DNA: TGTGCCAGCACCACTGGACAGGGCAATCAGCCCCAGCATTTT.

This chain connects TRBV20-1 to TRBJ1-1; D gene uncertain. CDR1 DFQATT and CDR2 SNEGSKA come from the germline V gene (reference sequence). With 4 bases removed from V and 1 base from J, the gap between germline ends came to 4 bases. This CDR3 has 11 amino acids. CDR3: CSAIKNTEAFF. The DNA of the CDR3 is TGCAGTGCTATTAAGAACACTGAAGCTTTCTTT.

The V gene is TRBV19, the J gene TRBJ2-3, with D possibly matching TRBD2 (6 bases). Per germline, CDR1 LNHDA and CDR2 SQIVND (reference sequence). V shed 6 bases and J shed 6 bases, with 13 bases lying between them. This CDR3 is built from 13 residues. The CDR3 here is CASSQPRGDTQYF. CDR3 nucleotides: TGTGCCAGTAGCCAACCCCGGGGGGATACGCAGTATTTT.

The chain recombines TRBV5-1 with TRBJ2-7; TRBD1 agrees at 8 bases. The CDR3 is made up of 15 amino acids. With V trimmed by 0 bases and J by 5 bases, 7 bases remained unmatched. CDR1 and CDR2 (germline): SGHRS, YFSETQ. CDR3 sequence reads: CASSLVRQGFNEQYF. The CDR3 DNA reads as TGCGCCAGCAGCTTGGTGAGACAGGGGTTTAACGAGCAGTACTTC.

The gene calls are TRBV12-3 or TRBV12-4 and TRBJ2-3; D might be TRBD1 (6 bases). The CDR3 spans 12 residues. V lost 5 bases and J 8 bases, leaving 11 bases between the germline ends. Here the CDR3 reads CASSPRGGTQYF. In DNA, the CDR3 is TGTGCCAGCAGTCCCAGAGGGGGTACGCAGTATTTT.

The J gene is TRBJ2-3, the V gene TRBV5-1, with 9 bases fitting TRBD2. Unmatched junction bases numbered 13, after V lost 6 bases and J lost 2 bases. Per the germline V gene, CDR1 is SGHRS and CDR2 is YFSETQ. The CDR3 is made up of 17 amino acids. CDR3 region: CASTLAPAGGSTDTQYF. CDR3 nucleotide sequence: TGCGCCAGCACCTTAGCCCCAGCGGGGGGCTCCACAGATACGCAGTATTTT.

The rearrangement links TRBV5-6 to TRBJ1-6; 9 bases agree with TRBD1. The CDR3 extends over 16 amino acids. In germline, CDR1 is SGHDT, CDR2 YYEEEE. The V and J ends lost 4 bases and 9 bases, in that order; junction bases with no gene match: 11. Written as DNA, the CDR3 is TGTGCCAGCAGCATAATTGCTGGGACAGGGTTTTCACCCCTCCACTTT. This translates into CASSIIAGTGFSPLHF.

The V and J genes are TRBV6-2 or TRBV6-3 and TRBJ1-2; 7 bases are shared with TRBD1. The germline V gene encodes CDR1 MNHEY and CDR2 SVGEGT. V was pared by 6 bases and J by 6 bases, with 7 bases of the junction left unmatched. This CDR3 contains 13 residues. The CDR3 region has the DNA TGTGCCAGCAGGTACAGGGGAAGCGATGGCTACACCTTC. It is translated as CASRYRGSDGYTF.

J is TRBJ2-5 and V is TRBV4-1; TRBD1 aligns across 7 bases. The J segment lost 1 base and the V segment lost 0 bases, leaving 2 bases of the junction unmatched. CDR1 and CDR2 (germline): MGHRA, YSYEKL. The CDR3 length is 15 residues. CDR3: CASSQDGQAQETQYF. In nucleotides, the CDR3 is TGCGCCAGCAGCCAAGATGGACAGGCCCAAGAGACCCAGTACTTC.

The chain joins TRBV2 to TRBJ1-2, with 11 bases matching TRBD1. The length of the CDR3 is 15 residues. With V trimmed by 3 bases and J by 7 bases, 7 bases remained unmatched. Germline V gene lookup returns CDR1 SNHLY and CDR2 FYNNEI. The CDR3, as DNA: TGTGCCAGCAGTGAGAGGACAGGGGGCGTTCTTGGCTACACCTTC. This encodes CASSERTGGVLGYTF.

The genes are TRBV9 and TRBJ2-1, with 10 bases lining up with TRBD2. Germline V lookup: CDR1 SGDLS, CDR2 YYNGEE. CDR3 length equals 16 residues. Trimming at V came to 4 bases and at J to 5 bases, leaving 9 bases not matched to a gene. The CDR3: CASSPPGLAKNNEQFF. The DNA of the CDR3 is TGTGCCAGCAGCCCACCGGGACTAGCGAAAAACAATGAGCAGTTCTTC.

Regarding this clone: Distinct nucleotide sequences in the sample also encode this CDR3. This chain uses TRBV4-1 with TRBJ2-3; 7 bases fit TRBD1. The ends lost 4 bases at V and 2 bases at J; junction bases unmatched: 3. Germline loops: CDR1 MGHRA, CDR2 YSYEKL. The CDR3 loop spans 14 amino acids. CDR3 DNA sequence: TGCGCCAGCAGCCGGGACAGATACACAGATACGCAGTATTTT. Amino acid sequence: CASSRDRYTDTQYF.

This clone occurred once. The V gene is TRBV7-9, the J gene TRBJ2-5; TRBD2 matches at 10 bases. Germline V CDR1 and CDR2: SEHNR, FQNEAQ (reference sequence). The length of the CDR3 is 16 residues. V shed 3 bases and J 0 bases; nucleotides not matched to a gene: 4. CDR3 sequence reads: CASSFKRGGYQETQYF. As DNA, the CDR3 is TGTGCCAGCAGCTTCAAGCGGGGGGGATACCAAGAGACCCAGTACTTC.

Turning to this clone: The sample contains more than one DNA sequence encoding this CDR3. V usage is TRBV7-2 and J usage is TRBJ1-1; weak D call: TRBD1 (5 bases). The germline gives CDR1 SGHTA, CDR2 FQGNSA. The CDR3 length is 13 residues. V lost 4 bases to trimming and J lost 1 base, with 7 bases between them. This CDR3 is CASSSDRNTEAFF. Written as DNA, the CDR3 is TGTGCCAGCAGCTCCGACAGGAACACTGAAGCTTTCTTT.

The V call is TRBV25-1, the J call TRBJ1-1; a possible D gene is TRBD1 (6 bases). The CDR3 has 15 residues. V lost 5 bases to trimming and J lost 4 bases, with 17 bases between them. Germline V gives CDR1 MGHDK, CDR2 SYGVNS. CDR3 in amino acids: CASSPIGGATTEAFF. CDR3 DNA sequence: TGTGCCAGCAGTCCTATAGGGGGGGCTACCACTGAAGCTTTCTTT.

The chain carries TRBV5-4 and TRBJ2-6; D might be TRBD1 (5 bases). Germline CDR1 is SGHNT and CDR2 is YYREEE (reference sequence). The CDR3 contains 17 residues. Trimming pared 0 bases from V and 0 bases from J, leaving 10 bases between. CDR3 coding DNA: TGTGCCAGCAGCTTGGCAGGGCCCCTCTCTGGGGCCAACGTCCTGACTTTC. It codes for CASSLAGPLSGANVLTF.

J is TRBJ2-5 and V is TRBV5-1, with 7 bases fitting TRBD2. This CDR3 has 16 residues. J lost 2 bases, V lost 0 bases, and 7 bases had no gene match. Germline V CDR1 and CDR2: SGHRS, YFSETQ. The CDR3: CASSLAFAGVQETQYF. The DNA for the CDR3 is TGCGCCAGCAGCTTGGCGTTCGCGGGGGTTCAAGAGACCCAGTACTTC.

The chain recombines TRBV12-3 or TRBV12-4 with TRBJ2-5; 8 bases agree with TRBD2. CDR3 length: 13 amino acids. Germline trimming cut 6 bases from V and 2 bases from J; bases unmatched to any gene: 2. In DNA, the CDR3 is TGTGCCAGCAGCAGCGGGAGACAAGAGACCCAGTACTTC. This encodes CASSSGRQETQYF.

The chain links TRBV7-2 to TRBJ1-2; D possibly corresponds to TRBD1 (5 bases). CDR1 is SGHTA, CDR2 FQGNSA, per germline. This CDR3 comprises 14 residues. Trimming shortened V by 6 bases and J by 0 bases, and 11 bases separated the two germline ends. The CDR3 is CASRRGSTNYGYTF. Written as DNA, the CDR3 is TGTGCCAGCAGAAGGGGCAGCACTAACTATGGCTACACCTTC. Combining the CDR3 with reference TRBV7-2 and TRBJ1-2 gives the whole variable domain GAGVSQSPSNKVTEKGKDVELRCDPISGHTALYWYRQSLGQGLEFLIYFQGNSAPDKSGLPSDRFSAERTGGSVSTLTIQRTQQEDSAVYLCASRRGSTNYGYTFGSGTRLTVV.

As DNA, the CDR3 is TGTGCCAGTAGTCTTAGCCCGGGACAGACAGCCTCTGGGGCCAACGTCCTGACTTTC. Amino acids: CASSLSPGQTASGANVLTF. The V call is TRBV19, the J call TRBJ2-6; 7 bases are shared with TRBD1. CDR1 and CDR2 from the germline V gene are LNHDA and SQIVND (reference sequence). With V trimmed by 5 bases and J by 0 bases, 13 bases remained unmatched. This CDR3 contains 19 residues.

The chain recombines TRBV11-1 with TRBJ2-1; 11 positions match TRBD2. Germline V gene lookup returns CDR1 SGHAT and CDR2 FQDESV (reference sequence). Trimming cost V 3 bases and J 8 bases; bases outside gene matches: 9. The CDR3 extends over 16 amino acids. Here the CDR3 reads CASSFLVSGGADEQFF. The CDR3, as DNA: TGTGCCAGCAGCTTTCTAGTTAGCGGGGGGGCCGATGAGCAGTTCTTC.

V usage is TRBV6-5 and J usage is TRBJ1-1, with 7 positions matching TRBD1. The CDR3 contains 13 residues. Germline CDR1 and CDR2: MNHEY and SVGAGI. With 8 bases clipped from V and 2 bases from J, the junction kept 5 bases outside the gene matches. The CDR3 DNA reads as TGTGCCAGCCTGACAGGGACCAACACTGAAGCTTTCTTT. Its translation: CASLTGTNTEAFF.

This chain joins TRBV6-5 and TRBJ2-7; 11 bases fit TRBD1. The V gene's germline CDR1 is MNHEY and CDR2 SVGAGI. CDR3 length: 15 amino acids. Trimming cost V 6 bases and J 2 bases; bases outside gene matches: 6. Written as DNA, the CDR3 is TGTGCCAGCAGACCCACGGGACAGGGGGCCTACGAGCAGTACTTC. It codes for CASRPTGQGAYEQYF.

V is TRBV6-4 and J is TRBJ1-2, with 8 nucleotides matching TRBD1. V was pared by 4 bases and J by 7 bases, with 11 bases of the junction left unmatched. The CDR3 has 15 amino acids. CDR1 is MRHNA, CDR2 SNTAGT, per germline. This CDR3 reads CASSATTGAAGGYTF. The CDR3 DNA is TGTGCCAGCAGTGCGACGACAGGGGCCGCCGGTGGCTACACCTTC.

CDR3: CASSSSQTGASYEQYF. The DNA for the CDR3 is TGTGCCAGTAGTTCCAGTCAGACAGGAGCCTCCTACGAGCAGTACTTC. The chain combines TRBV19 with TRBJ2-7, with TRBD1 as a possible D gene (6 bases). Trimming removed 5 bases at V and 0 bases at J, with 17 bases between. The CDR3 loop spans 16 amino acids. Germline-derived CDR1 and CDR2 are LNHDA and SQIVND (reference sequence).

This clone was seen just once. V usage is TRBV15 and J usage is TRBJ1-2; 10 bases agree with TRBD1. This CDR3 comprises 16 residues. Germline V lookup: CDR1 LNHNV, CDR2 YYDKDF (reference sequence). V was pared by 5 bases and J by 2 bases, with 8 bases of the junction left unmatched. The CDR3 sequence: CATSGGQGIGNYGYTF. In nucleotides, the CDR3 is TGTGCCACCAGCGGGGGACAGGGGATCGGGAACTATGGCTACACCTTC.

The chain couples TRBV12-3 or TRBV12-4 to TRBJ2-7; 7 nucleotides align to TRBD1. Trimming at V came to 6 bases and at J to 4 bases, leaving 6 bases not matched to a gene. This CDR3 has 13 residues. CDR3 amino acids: CASRPTGSYEQYF. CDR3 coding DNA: TGTGCCAGCAGGCCGACAGGGTCATACGAGCAGTACTTC.

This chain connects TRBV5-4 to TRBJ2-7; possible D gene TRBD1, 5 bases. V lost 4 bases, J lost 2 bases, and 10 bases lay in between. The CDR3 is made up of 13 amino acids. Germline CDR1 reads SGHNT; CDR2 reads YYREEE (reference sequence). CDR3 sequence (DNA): TGTGCCAGCAGCCTCCCAGGGACCTACGAGCAGTACTTC. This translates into CASSLPGTYEQYF. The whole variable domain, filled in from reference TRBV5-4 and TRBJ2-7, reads ETGVTQSPTHLIKTRGQQVTLRCSSQSGHNTVSWYQQALGQGPQFIFQYYREEENGRGNFPPRFSGLQFPNYSSELNVNALELDDSALYLCASSLPGTYEQYFGPGTRLTVT.

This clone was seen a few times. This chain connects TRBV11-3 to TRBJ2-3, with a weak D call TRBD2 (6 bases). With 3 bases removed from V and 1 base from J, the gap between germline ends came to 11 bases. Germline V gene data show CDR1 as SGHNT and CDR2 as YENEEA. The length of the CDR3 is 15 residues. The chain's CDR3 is CASSLGRTRTDTQYF. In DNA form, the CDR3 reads TGTGCCAGCAGCTTGGGGAGGACCCGCACAGATACGCAGTATTTT.

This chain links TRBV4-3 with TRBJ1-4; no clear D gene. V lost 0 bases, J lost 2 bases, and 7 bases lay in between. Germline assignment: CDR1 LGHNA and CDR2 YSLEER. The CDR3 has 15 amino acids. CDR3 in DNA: TGCGCCAGCAGCCAAGATGGCAGTACTAATGAAAAACTGTTTTTT. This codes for CASSQDGSTNEKLFF.

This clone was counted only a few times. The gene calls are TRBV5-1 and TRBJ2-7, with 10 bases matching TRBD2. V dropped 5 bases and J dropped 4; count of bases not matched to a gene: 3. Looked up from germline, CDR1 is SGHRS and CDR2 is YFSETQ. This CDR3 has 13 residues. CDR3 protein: CASRLAGNYEQYF. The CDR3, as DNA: TGCGCCAGCAGACTAGCGGGGAATTACGAGCAGTACTTC.

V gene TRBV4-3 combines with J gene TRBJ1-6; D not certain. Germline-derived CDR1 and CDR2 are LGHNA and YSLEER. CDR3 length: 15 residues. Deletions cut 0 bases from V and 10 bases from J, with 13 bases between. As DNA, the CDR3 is TGCGCCAGCAGCCAAGAGGTCGCTACTAAATCACCCCTCCACTTT. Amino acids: CASSQEVATKSPLHF.